This is a list of T cell receptor beta chains from one sample in a study of cytomegalovirus exposure and HLA in healthy donors. TCRdb's copy holds only in-frame clones and misses some; the assay was immunoSEQ multiplex PCR. The sample yields roughly 100,000 clones, under 80% seen once. Sequenced sample: PBMCs. Receptor source: a woman in her forties or fifties in good health and CMV-seropositive. Each CDR3 is given with its conserved first and last residue. Size is stated for part of the rows, as once, few or many counts, or as a class when the clone is expanded.

len	v_gene	j_gene	abundance	CDR3aa
15	TRBV27	TRBJ2-1	.	CASNLAGGSYNEQFF
12	TRBV6-1	TRBJ2-6	few	CVVDSGANVLTF
11	TRBV19	TRBJ1-1	.	CASRSGTQAFF
14	TRBV5-1	TRBJ2-7	.	CASSIPSGGYEQYF
13	TRBV7-9	TRBJ2-3	.	CASSDGLADTQYF
12	TRBV27	TRBJ2-1	.	CASSLDPPGEFF
14	TRBV18	TRBJ2-7	.	CASSPTTGIYEQYF
15	TRBV2	TRBJ2-2	.	CASSRLREGAGELFF
16	TRBV6-5	TRBJ1-2	.	CASSYSRTGWVYGYTF
14	TRBV7-9	TRBJ1-2	.	CASSRDRKVRGYTF
15	TRBV7-9	TRBJ1-2	.	CASSLSLVPLGGYTF
13	TRBV5-1	TRBJ1-2	.	CASSLAQGYGYTF
12	TRBV2	TRBJ2-7	.	CASSTISYGQYF
14	TRBV6-1	TRBJ1-4	.	CASSDRQGLGKLFF
18	TRBV7-2	TRBJ2-7	.	CASSSIPGQAITYDEQYF
15	TRBV6-1	TRBJ1-6	.	CASSEMPDLNSPLHF
15	TRBV5-1	TRBJ1-3	.	CASSLAQVSGNTIYF
14	TRBV5-6	TRBJ1-1	.	CASSLDSWGTEAFF
18	TRBV2	TRBJ2-1	.	CASSSILRTGPGDNEQFF
15	TRBV7-9	TRBJ1-1	few	CASSLVTDLNTEAFF
15	TRBV18	TRBJ2-7	.	CASSPRQGITYEQYF
14	TRBV27	TRBJ1-5	.	CASSSIWGDQPQHF
15	TRBV2	TRBJ1-6	.	CASSPTQGLSSPLHF
16	TRBV6-1	TRBJ2-3	.	CASSDFDFYQPDTQYF
16	TRBV11-2	TRBJ2-5	.	CASSLELAAYKGTQYF
18	TRBV5-6	TRBJ2-5	.	CASSSWQRGGRIRETQYF
13	TRBV2	TRBJ1-1	.	CASSAEQGTEAFF
17	TRBV5-1	TRBJ1-6	.	CASSLSTGQKLNSPLHF
15	TRBV7-8	TRBJ1-6	.	CASSPFRGYNSPLHF
14	TRBV5-1	TRBJ2-7	few	CASTDSGVTYEQYF
16	TRBV27	TRBJ2-5	.	CASSSPSRGSGETQYF
14	TRBV19	TRBJ2-7	.	CASSLLGQSYEQYF
15	TRBV9	TRBJ1-3	.	CASSPRGGNGNTIYF
15	TRBV7-3	TRBJ2-6	few	CASSLGQVGANVLTF
14	TRBV28	TRBJ1-4	.	CASRIGTGSEKLFF
18	TRBV15	TRBJ1-2	.	CATSTPRTGGTTNYGYTF
15	TRBV5-4	TRBJ2-5	once	CASSSLTGGEETQYF
15	TRBV11-2	TRBJ2-3	once	CASSFSAAAGDTQYF
14	TRBV28	TRBJ1-6	.	CASRTPGGNSPLHF
13	TRBV7-2	TRBJ1-1	once	CASSFIRDTEAFF
13	TRBV27	TRBJ1-2	.	CASSFIDNYGYTF
14	TRBV9	TRBJ1-1	.	CASSNLGQPLGAFF
14	TRBV11-2	TRBJ2-3	once	CASSLGLGEDTQYF
14	TRBV9	TRBJ2-7	.	CASSEGTGIYEQYF
13	TRBV29-1	TRBJ1-3	.	CSAGDSAGNTIYF
12	TRBV5-1	TRBJ1-6	.	CASSLDVTPLHF
13	TRBV6-6	TRBJ2-1	.	CASSRPTRDEQFF
14	TRBV7-6	TRBJ1-3	.	CASSLRGAGNTIYF
15	TRBV11-2	TRBJ2-5	.	CASSLVTHPGEGKYF
17	TRBV5-1	TRBJ2-3	.	CASSLFGLAGTTDTQYF
14	TRBV6-6	TRBJ2-5	.	CASSLRSSRETQYF